This TCR beta chain is drawn from a study of blood T cell repertoires in COVID-19. Turning to the study itself: COVID-19 samples, acute and convalescent, were from the United States, Italy and Spain. Sources were T cells, B-cell-depleted T cells, or PBMCs; the material itself was cDNA or gDNA.

In the original analysis: The authors estimated nucleated cell counts from reference gene primer amplification. Profiled with immunoSEQ multiplex PCR; TCRdb holds only in-frame clones, not every one. V and J calls and clone size are as listed in that table; D and trimming were resolved from the DNA. The sample yields 130,000 to 150,000 clones, 87% seen once. This clone was observed a single time. The V and J ends lost 5 bases and 2 bases, in that order; junction bases with no gene match: 4. This CDR3 has 15 amino acids. In germline, CDR1 is SGHKS, CDR2 YYEKEE (reference sequence). The origin of this receptor is a man aged 50-59 years who had recovered from COVID-19. Sequencing was performed on peripheral blood. The V gene is TRBV5-5, the J gene TRBJ2-6; 7 bases are shared with TRBD1. CDR3 amino acids: CASRLQGTGANVLTF. In DNA form, the CDR3 reads TGTGCCAGCAGATTACAGGGGACTGGGGCCAACGTCCTGACTTTC.